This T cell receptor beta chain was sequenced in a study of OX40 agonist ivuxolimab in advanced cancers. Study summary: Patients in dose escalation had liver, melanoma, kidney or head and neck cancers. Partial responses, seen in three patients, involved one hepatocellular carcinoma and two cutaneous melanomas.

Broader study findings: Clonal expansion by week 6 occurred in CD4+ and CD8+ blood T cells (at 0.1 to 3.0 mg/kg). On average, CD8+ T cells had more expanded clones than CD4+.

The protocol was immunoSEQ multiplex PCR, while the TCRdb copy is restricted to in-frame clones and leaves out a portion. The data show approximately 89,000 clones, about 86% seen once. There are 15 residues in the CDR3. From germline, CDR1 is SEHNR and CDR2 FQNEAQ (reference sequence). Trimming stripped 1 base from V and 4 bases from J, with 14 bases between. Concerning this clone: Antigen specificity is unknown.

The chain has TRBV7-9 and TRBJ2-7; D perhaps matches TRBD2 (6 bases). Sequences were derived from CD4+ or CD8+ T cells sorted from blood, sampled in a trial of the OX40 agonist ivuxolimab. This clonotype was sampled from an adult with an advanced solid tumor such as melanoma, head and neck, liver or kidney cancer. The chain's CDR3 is CASSLGQVGGYEQYF. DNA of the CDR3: TGTGCCAGCAGCTTAGGGCAGGTTGGGGGGTACGAGCAGTACTTC.